A selection of T cell receptor beta chains follows, all from one sample in a study of blood T cell repertoires in COVID-19. Assay: immunoSEQ multiplex PCR; the TCRdb copy retains only in-frame clones and omits some. The sample shows 170,000 or so clones, 90% of them seen only once. The source material was peripheral blood. The receptors come from a man aged 50 to 60 with acute or convalescent COVID-19. Each CDR3 is given with its conserved first and last residue. Each record gives: clone size, V gene, J gene, D gene, CDR3 DNA, CDR3 protein. A D gene is named only where the DNA matches it firmly. Not every row has a clone size; where given, it reads once, few, many or a size class.

clone size: NA
V gene: TRBV6-5
J gene: TRBJ2-7
D gene: TRBD2
CDR3 DNA: TGTGCCAGCAGTTACTCTCGCGGGAGTTTTTACGAGCAGTACTTC
CDR3 protein: CASSYSRGSFYEQYF

clone size: NA
V gene: TRBV7-2
J gene: TRBJ2-5
D gene: TRBD2
CDR3 DNA: TGTGCCAGCAGCTTTTCGCGGGGGGGCCCACAAGAGACCCAGTACTTC
CDR3 protein: CASSFSRGGPQETQYF

clone size: NA
V gene: TRBV3-1/TRBV3-2
J gene: TRBJ2-2
D gene: TRBD1
CDR3 DNA: TGTGCCAGCAGCCAAGGACAGGGGGGGGCCGGGGAGCTGTTTTTT
CDR3 protein: CASSQGQGGAGELFF

clone size: NA
V gene: TRBV5-1
J gene: TRBJ2-7
D gene: TRBD2
CDR3 DNA: TGCGCCAGCAGCTCACCTGGGACAACCGGGACTAGCGAATACGAGCAGTACTTC
CDR3 protein: CASSSPGTTGTSEYEQYF

clone size: NA
V gene: TRBV6-9
J gene: TRBJ2-3
D gene: TRBD2
CDR3 DNA: TGTGCCAGCAGTTATTCGAGTTGCGGGAGGGGAGGGGATACGCAGTATTTT
CDR3 protein: CASSYSSCGRGGDTQYF

clone size: once
V gene: TRBV19
J gene: TRBJ2-3
D gene: TRBD2
CDR3 DNA: TGTGCCAGTAGTCCCCCCGCTAGTACGGGGGGAACAGATACGCAGTATTTT
CDR3 protein: CASSPPASTGGTDTQYF

clone size: NA
V gene: TRBV10-1
J gene: TRBJ2-3
D gene: NA
CDR3 DNA: TGCGCCAGCAGTTACTCAGATACGCAGTATTTT
CDR3 protein: CASSYSDTQYF

clone size: NA
V gene: TRBV6-5
J gene: TRBJ1-1
D gene: NA
CDR3 DNA: TGTGCCAGCAGTATTTCCAGGGCCCTTCAAACTGAAGCTTTCTTT
CDR3 protein: CASSISRALQTEAFF

clone size: NA
V gene: TRBV10-3
J gene: TRBJ2-3
D gene: NA
CDR3 DNA: TGTGCCATCAGTGACTTGGTGGGTAGCGAGAGCACAGATACGCAGTATTTT
CDR3 protein: CAISDLVGSESTDTQYF

clone size: NA
V gene: TRBV11-2
J gene: TRBJ1-1
D gene: NA
CDR3 DNA: TGTGCCAGCAGGGAGTACACTGAAGCTTTCTTT
CDR3 protein: CASREYTEAFF

clone size: few
V gene: TRBV4-2
J gene: TRBJ1-5
D gene: NA
CDR3 DNA: TGTGCCAGCAGCCAAGATGAGGGCAATCAGCCCCAGCATTTT
CDR3 protein: CASSQDEGNQPQHF

clone size: few
V gene: TRBV18
J gene: TRBJ1-5
D gene: NA
CDR3 DNA: TGTGCCAGCTCACCAGAACAAACTAGAAACCAGCCCCAGCATTTT
CDR3 protein: CASSPEQTRNQPQHF

clone size: NA
V gene: TRBV29-1
J gene: TRBJ2-1
D gene: NA
CDR3 DNA: TGCAGCGTTGAGAAGGACTCCCCTCGAGAGCAGTTCTTC
CDR3 protein: CSVEKDSPREQFF

clone size: NA
V gene: TRBV7-6
J gene: TRBJ2-2
D gene: TRBD1
CDR3 DNA: TGTGCCAGCAGCGCCGGGACAGGGGGCTACACCGGGGAGCTGTTTTTT
CDR3 protein: CASSAGTGGYTGELFF

clone size: NA
V gene: TRBV19
J gene: TRBJ2-1
D gene: TRBD2
CDR3 DNA: TGTGCCAGTACTCAAGCGGGGACTACAAATGAGCAGTTCTTC
CDR3 protein: CASTQAGTTNEQFF

clone size: NA
V gene: TRBV2
J gene: TRBJ2-7
D gene: TRBD1
CDR3 DNA: TGTGCCAGCAGTGACATACAGGGGGTGTACGAGCAGTACTTC
CDR3 protein: CASSDIQGVYEQYF

clone size: NA
V gene: TRBV7-2
J gene: TRBJ2-2
D gene: NA
CDR3 DNA: TGTGCCAGCAGCCAGCCCGCGGTGGGGCTGTTTTTT
CDR3 protein: CASSQPAVGLFF

clone size: NA
V gene: TRBV30
J gene: TRBJ1-3
D gene: NA
CDR3 DNA: TGTGCCTGGACCCGGGTAGATGGAAACACCATATATTTT
CDR3 protein: CAWTRVDGNTIYF

clone size: NA
V gene: TRBV28
J gene: TRBJ2-1
D gene: NA
CDR3 DNA: TGTGCCAGCAGTAACCCCGGCCAGGGAAACTCCTACAATGAGCAGTTCTTC
CDR3 protein: CASSNPGQGNSYNEQFF

clone size: NA
V gene: TRBV6-6
J gene: TRBJ2-3
D gene: TRBD1
CDR3 DNA: TGTGCCAGCAGGGTTTTTGGACAGGGGGCAGATACGCAGTATTTT
CDR3 protein: CASRVFGQGADTQYF

clone size: NA
V gene: TRBV19
J gene: TRBJ1-5
D gene: NA
CDR3 DNA: TGTGCCAGTAGTATAGGGGGCAGCAATCAGCCCCAGCATTTT
CDR3 protein: CASSIGGSNQPQHF

clone size: NA
V gene: TRBV4-2
J gene: TRBJ1-1
D gene: NA
CDR3 DNA: TGTGCCAGCAGCCAAAACTCCGACAGGACAACTGAAGCTTTCTTT
CDR3 protein: CASSQNSDRTTEAFF

clone size: NA
V gene: TRBV11-3
J gene: TRBJ2-1
D gene: TRBD2
CDR3 DNA: TGTGCCAGCAGCTTAACCATGGGACTAGCGGGAGGGATAAACAATGAGCAGTTCTTC
CDR3 protein: CASSLTMGLAGGINNEQFF

clone size: NA
V gene: TRBV28
J gene: TRBJ2-2
D gene: NA
CDR3 DNA: TGTGCCAGCAGTTTAGGAGTAACGAACACCGGGGAGCTGTTTTTT
CDR3 protein: CASSLGVTNTGELFF

clone size: NA
V gene: TRBV2
J gene: TRBJ2-1
D gene: TRBD2
CDR3 DNA: TGTGCCAGCAGTGGGAGCGGGAGGAGATACAATGAGCAGTTCTTC
CDR3 protein: CASSGSGRRYNEQFF

clone size: once
V gene: TRBV19
J gene: TRBJ1-3
D gene: NA
CDR3 DNA: TGTGCCACCGGACCGGGGTGGGACACCATATATTTT
CDR3 protein: CATGPGWDTIYF

clone size: NA
V gene: TRBV5-6
J gene: TRBJ1-2
D gene: NA
CDR3 DNA: TGTGCCAGCAGCTTTGCGACAGACTATGGCTACACCTTC
CDR3 protein: CASSFATDYGYTF

clone size: NA
V gene: TRBV27
J gene: TRBJ1-5
D gene: NA
CDR3 DNA: TGTGCCAGCATTCGAAAGTGGGGGGGGGATCAGCCCCAGCATTTT
CDR3 protein: CASIRKWGGDQPQHF

clone size: NA
V gene: TRBV20-1
J gene: TRBJ2-1
D gene: NA
CDR3 DNA: TGCAGTGCCCCCGTATACAATGAGCAGTTCTTC
CDR3 protein: CSAPVYNEQFF

clone size: NA
V gene: TRBV24-1
J gene: TRBJ2-2
D gene: TRBD1
CDR3 DNA: TGTGCCACCAGTGACCCGGGACAGGGAATCGGGGAGCTGTTTTTT
CDR3 protein: CATSDPGQGIGELFF

clone size: once
V gene: TRBV7-2
J gene: TRBJ1-2
D gene: NA
CDR3 DNA: TGTGCCAGCAGCTTCGAGGAGGGGAGCCTTAATGGCTACACCTTC
CDR3 protein: CASSFEEGSLNGYTF

clone size: NA
V gene: TRBV19
J gene: TRBJ1-2
D gene: NA
CDR3 DNA: TGTGCCAGTACCAAGAGGGGCGGGGAGAACTATGGCTACACCTTC
CDR3 protein: CASTKRGGENYGYTF

clone size: NA
V gene: TRBV3-1/TRBV3-2
J gene: TRBJ2-3
D gene: TRBD2
CDR3 DNA: TGTGCCAGCAGCCAAGGGGGGGGTACGCAGTATTTT
CDR3 protein: CASSQGGGTQYF

clone size: NA
V gene: TRBV7-9
J gene: TRBJ2-1
D gene: TRBD2
CDR3 DNA: TGTGCCAGCAGCCCCACTAGCGGGAGTTTCGTTGAGCAGTTCTTC
CDR3 protein: CASSPTSGSFVEQFF

clone size: NA
V gene: TRBV4-3
J gene: TRBJ1-2
D gene: NA
CDR3 DNA: TGCGCCAGCAGCCAAGAGGTTCTCCGGGGAAACTATGGCTACACCTTC
CDR3 protein: CASSQEVLRGNYGYTF

clone size: NA
V gene: TRBV18
J gene: TRBJ2-7
D gene: TRBD2
CDR3 DNA: TGTGCCAGCTCACCACCGATCACTAGCGGGAGGACTCCCTACGAGCAGTACTTC
CDR3 protein: CASSPPITSGRTPYEQYF

clone size: NA
V gene: TRBV18
J gene: TRBJ1-6
D gene: NA
CDR3 DNA: TGTGCCAGCTCACCTAACAATAATTCACCCCTCCACTTT
CDR3 protein: CASSPNNNSPLHF

clone size: NA
V gene: TRBV9
J gene: TRBJ1-1
D gene: NA
CDR3 DNA: TGTGCCAGCAGCGCAAGCACAGGGCCGGGCACTGAAGCTTTCTTT
CDR3 protein: CASSASTGPGTEAFF